Below, 25 T cell receptor beta chains from the same sample are listed, as sequenced in a study of cytomegalovirus exposure and HLA in healthy donors. Repertoires were generated with immunoSEQ multiplex PCR, while TCRdb's copy carries only in-frame clones and drops some. The sample shows around 150,000 clones, approximately 90% of them seen only once. Sequences were obtained from PBMCs. These TCRs come from a young man in good health and CMV-seronegative.

CDR3 nucleotide sequence: TGTGCCAGCAGTGAAGCGAGACAGGGGGGAGCTTTCTTT. It encodes CASSEARQGGAFF. The V gene is TRBV2, the J gene TRBJ1-1; 9 nucleotides agree with TRBD1. The J segment lost 10 bases and the V segment lost 0 bases, leaving 3 bases of the junction unmatched. There are 13 residues in the CDR3. Germline lookup yields CDR1 SNHLY and CDR2 FYNNEI. The complete variable domain, with remaining parts taken from reference TRBV2 and TRBJ1-1, reads EPEVTQTPSHQVTQMGQEVILRCVPISNHLYFYWYRQILGQKVEFLVSFYNNEISEKSEIFDDQFSVERPDGSNFTLKIRSTKLEDSAMYFCASSEARQGGAFFGQGTRLTVV.

This chain joins TRBV5-4 and TRBJ2-1, with D tentatively TRBD2 (6 bases). CDR3 size: 16 residues. The V gene's germline CDR1 is SGHNT and CDR2 YYREEE (reference sequence). The ends were cut back, 3 bases at V and 8 bases at J, with 21 bases in the middle. The chain's CDR3 is CASSWRGGGEGHEQFF. For the CDR3, the DNA is TGTGCCAGCAGCTGGCGTGGGGGAGGCGAGGGACATGAGCAGTTCTTC. Supplemented by reference TRBV5-4 and TRBJ2-1, the full variable domain reads ETGVTQSPTHLIKTRGQQVTLRCSSQSGHNTVSWYQQALGQGPQFIFQYYREEENGRGNFPPRFSGLQFPNYSSELNVNALELDDSALYLCASSWRGGGEGHEQFFGPGTRLTVL.

This clone came up once. The gene calls are TRBV9 and TRBJ2-3, with D tentatively TRBD2 (6 bases). Germline lookup yields CDR1 SGDLS and CDR2 YYNGEE. The CDR3 has 16 residues. Deletions cut 1 base from V and 3 bases from J, with 15 bases between. The CDR3 protein is CASSVNTAGRTDTQYF. The CDR3 DNA reads TGTGCCAGCAGCGTAAACACAGCAGGGAGGACAGATACGCAGTATTTT.

The genes are TRBV27 and TRBJ2-1; TRBD2 matches 14 bases. V trimming: 3 bases; J trimming: 8 bases; junction bases outside the gene matches: 3. The germline V gene encodes CDR1 MNHEY and CDR2 SMNVEV (reference sequence). There are 15 residues in the CDR3. CDR3 coding DNA: TGTGCCAGCAGTTTCGGGACTAGCGGGGGAGATGAGCAGTTCTTC. It yields the protein CASSFGTSGGDEQFF.

The chain recombines TRBV7-2 with TRBJ2-5, with TRBD1 matching 7 bases. Germline V CDR1 and CDR2: SGHTA, FQGNSA. Germline trimming cut 6 bases from V and 1 base from J; bases unmatched to any gene: 5. The CDR3 totals 14 residues. This CDR3 is CASRQGGSQETQYF. In nucleotides, the CDR3 is TGTGCCAGCAGACAAGGGGGCTCCCAAGAGACCCAGTACTTC.

This clone was seen just once. This chain connects TRBV7-3 to TRBJ2-3, with 9 bases identical to TRBD1. V lost 5 bases to trimming and J lost 4 bases; unmatched junction nucleotides: 4. This CDR3 region has 14 residues. Germline CDR1 and CDR2: SGHTA and FQGTGA. The CDR3 protein is CASSLGQGPDTQYF. The CDR3 bases are TGTGCCAGCAGCCTCGGACAGGGGCCAGATACGCAGTATTTT.

The chain employs TRBV5-1 and TRBJ1-1; D remains unclear. Germline V gives CDR1 SGHRS, CDR2 YFSETQ. This CDR3 is 13 amino acids long. The V end lost 6 bases, the J end lost 2 bases, and 11 bases lay between the germline ends. The CDR3 here is CASTQTGNTEAFF. Written as DNA, the CDR3 is TGCGCCAGCACTCAAACGGGAAACACTGAAGCTTTCTTT.

V usage is TRBV5-1 and J usage is TRBJ1-1; D is possibly TRBD1 (6 bases). Germline loops: CDR1 SGHRS, CDR2 YFSETQ. V was clipped by 5 bases and J by 8 bases, with 13 bases between them. The CDR3 has 12 amino acids. The CDR3 bases are TGCGCCAGCAGAACGGACAGCCTAGAAGCTTTCTTT. This gives the protein CASRTDSLEAFF.

This clone was picked up a small number of times. The sample has other DNA sequences that encode this CDR3 too. This rearrangement joins TRBV11-3 to TRBJ2-1, with D perhaps matching TRBD2 (7 bases). Germline loops: CDR1 SGHNT, CDR2 YENEEA. The CDR3 runs 14 residues. V lost 1 base to trimming and J lost 7 bases, with 11 bases between them. In DNA form, the CDR3 reads TGTGCCAGCAGCTTAGCGGGGGGCTATAATGAGCAGTTCTTC. It codes for CASSLAGGYNEQFF.

This chain joins TRBV19 and TRBJ1-2; D is unresolved. V gave up 7 bases and J gave up 1 base, with 16 bases separating them. Germline loops: CDR1 LNHDA, CDR2 SQIVND (reference sequence). The CDR3 loop spans 15 amino acids. In nucleotides, the CDR3 is TGTGCCAGTAACCCTGCTGGCAGATTTAACTATGGCTACACCTTC. Its protein product is CASNPAGRFNYGYTF.

The V and J genes are TRBV25-1 and TRBJ1-2; D perhaps matches TRBD1 (6 bases). CDR3 length: 12 amino acids. The ends were cut back, 6 bases at V and 2 bases at J, with 7 bases in the middle. Looked up from germline, CDR1 is MGHDK and CDR2 is SYGVNS. The CDR3 region has the DNA TGTGCCAGCAGAGACAGGAACTATGGCTACACCTTC. It codes for CASRDRNYGYTF.

This clone was counted a single time. The chain uses TRBV6-5 and TRBJ2-7; 7 bases are a match to TRBD1. Germline trimming cut 6 bases from V and 0 bases from J; bases unmatched to any gene: 8. In germline, CDR1 is MNHEY, CDR2 SVGAGI. This CDR3 spans 15 amino acids. The CDR3 region is CASRSGTANSYEQYF. DNA of the CDR3: TGTGCCAGCAGATCCGGGACAGCCAACTCCTACGAGCAGTACTTC.

The chain employs TRBV7-7 and TRBJ2-3, with 8 bases lining up with TRBD1. The CDR3 has 16 amino acids. Looked up from germline, CDR1 is SSHAT and CDR2 is FNYEAQ (reference sequence). V shed 1 base and J 4 bases; nucleotides not matched to a gene: 7. The CDR3 coding sequence is TGTGCCAGCAGCTTAGGTCTGGCAGGGGGCTCAGATACGCAGTATTTT. It yields the protein CASSLGLAGGSDTQYF.

V is TRBV7-8 and J is TRBJ2-7; 7 bases match TRBD2. Germline CDR1 and CDR2: SGHVS and FQNEAQ. The V segment lost 3 bases and the J segment 5 bases; nucleotides outside the gene matches: 10. The CDR3 totals 15 residues. In nucleotides, the CDR3 is TGTGCCAGCAGCTTTTATTCAGCGGGACCCCACGAGCAGTACGTC. Translated: CASSFYSAGPHEQYV.

The chain employs TRBV7-2 and TRBJ2-3, with 7 bases aligning to TRBD2. CDR3 length: 15 amino acids. Germline V gene data show CDR1 as SGHTA and CDR2 as FQGNSA. The V and J ends lost 2 bases and 2 bases, in that order; junction bases with no gene match: 4. The CDR3 protein is CASSLKAGHTDTQYF. The CDR3 nucleotides are TGTGCCAGCAGCTTAAAAGCGGGGCACACAGATACGCAGTATTTT. Using reference TRBV7-2 and TRBJ2-3 for the parts outside the CDR3, the full variable domain is GAGVSQSPSNKVTEKGKDVELRCDPISGHTALYWYRQSLGQGLEFLIYFQGNSAPDKSGLPSDRFSAERTGGSVSTLTIQRTQQEDSAVYLCASSLKAGHTDTQYFGPGTRLTVL.

J is TRBJ1-2 and V is TRBV7-6, with 7 bases lining up with TRBD1. Trimming removed 5 bases from V and 8 bases from J; junction bases left unmatched: 14. Per germline, CDR1 SGHVS and CDR2 FNYEAQ. This CDR3 spans 15 amino acids. The CDR3 nucleotides read TGTGCCAGCAGCCCAGGGTGGAAGGGGGCGGAAGGCTACACCTTC. It codes for CASSPGWKGAEGYTF.

The chain links TRBV6-6 to TRBJ2-5; 7 nucleotides align to TRBD1. This CDR3 is built from 14 residues. CDR1 and CDR2 from the germline V gene are MNHNY and SVGAGI (reference sequence). The ends lost 7 bases at V and 2 bases at J; junction bases unmatched: 7. This CDR3 is CASTRGRGQETQYF. CDR3 in DNA: TGTGCCAGCACCAGGGGCAGGGGGCAAGAGACCCAGTACTTC.

V is TRBV9 and J is TRBJ1-1, with 7 bases identical to TRBD1. The CDR3 sequence is 14 residues long. With 5 bases clipped from V and 2 bases from J, the junction kept 6 bases outside the gene matches. The germline CDR1 and CDR2 sequences are SGDLS and YYNGEE. The CDR3 protein is CASSDRARNTEAFF. CDR3 sequence (DNA): TGTGCCAGCAGTGACAGGGCTCGAAACACTGAAGCTTTCTTT.

This chain uses TRBV11-2 with TRBJ1-2; D is ambiguous. V was clipped by 0 bases and J by 8 bases, with 13 bases between them. Germline assignment: CDR1 SGHAT and CDR2 FQNNGV. There are 14 residues in the CDR3. The CDR3 DNA is TGTGCCAGCAGCTTAGAGGTCGGCGGGTCGGGCTACACCTTC. Its protein is CASSLEVGGSGYTF.

The rearrangement joins TRBV7-7 to TRBJ2-2; 12 nucleotides match TRBD1. Trimming cost V 5 bases and J 6 bases; bases outside gene matches: 7. Germline values: CDR1 SSHAT, CDR2 FNYEAQ (reference sequence). The CDR3 is 16 amino acids. The CDR3 region has the DNA TGTGCCAGCAGCCCGTCCGGGACAGGGGGCCCCGGGGAGCTGTTTTTT. Amino acids: CASSPSGTGGPGELFF.

The V gene is TRBV4-3, the J gene TRBJ2-1; 12 bases agree with TRBD2. V trimming: 0 bases; J trimming: 9 bases; junction bases outside the gene matches: 15. This CDR3 comprises 19 residues. The germline V gene has CDR1 LGHNA and CDR2 YSLEER. CDR3 bases: TGCGCCAGCAGCCAAGATTCTCGGGCTAGCGGGAGGGTAGGGGGTGAGCAGTTCTTC. This gives the protein CASSQDSRASGRVGGEQFF.

Details on this clone: At one boundary the junction diverges from the germline segment, which might be a read error. The CDR3 sequence: CASSRGGLSDFSSF. CDR3 sequence (DNA): TGTGCCAGCAGCCGGGGGGGACTATCCGACTTTTCTTCCTTT. V is TRBV9 and J is TRBJ1-1; tentative D call: TRBD1 (5 bases). The length of the CDR3 is 14 residues. In germline, CDR1 is SGDLS, CDR2 YYNGEE.

The chain uses TRBV6-1 and TRBJ1-1; TRBD1 aligns across 7 bases. V lost 3 bases to trimming and J lost 4 bases; unmatched junction nucleotides: 8. Germline assignment: CDR1 MNHNS and CDR2 SASEGT. The CDR3 totals 15 residues. The CDR3 loop is CASSERQGLSTEAFF. The CDR3 DNA follows: TGTGCCAGCAGTGAGAGACAGGGTTTGAGCACTGAAGCTTTCTTT.

The rearrangement joins TRBV30 to TRBJ1-4; D remains ambiguous. The V and J ends lost 1 base and 3 bases respectively, with 6 bases between them. Germline V CDR1 and CDR2: GTSNPN, SVGIG (reference sequence). The CDR3 sequence is 13 residues long. The CDR3 protein is CAWSGRANEKLFF. DNA for the CDR3: TGTGCCTGGAGTGGACGGGCTAATGAAAAACTGTTTTTT.

The chain links TRBV5-1 to TRBJ2-7, with 8 bases identical to TRBD1. The CDR3 is 15 residues long. Germline V CDR1 and CDR2: SGHRS, YFSETQ. J lost 10 bases, V lost 2 bases, and 14 bases had no gene match. CDR3 in amino acids: CASSLVGTGKQTQYF. CDR3 sequence (DNA): TGCGCCAGCAGCTTAGTCGGGACAGGCAAGCAAACTCAGTACTTC.